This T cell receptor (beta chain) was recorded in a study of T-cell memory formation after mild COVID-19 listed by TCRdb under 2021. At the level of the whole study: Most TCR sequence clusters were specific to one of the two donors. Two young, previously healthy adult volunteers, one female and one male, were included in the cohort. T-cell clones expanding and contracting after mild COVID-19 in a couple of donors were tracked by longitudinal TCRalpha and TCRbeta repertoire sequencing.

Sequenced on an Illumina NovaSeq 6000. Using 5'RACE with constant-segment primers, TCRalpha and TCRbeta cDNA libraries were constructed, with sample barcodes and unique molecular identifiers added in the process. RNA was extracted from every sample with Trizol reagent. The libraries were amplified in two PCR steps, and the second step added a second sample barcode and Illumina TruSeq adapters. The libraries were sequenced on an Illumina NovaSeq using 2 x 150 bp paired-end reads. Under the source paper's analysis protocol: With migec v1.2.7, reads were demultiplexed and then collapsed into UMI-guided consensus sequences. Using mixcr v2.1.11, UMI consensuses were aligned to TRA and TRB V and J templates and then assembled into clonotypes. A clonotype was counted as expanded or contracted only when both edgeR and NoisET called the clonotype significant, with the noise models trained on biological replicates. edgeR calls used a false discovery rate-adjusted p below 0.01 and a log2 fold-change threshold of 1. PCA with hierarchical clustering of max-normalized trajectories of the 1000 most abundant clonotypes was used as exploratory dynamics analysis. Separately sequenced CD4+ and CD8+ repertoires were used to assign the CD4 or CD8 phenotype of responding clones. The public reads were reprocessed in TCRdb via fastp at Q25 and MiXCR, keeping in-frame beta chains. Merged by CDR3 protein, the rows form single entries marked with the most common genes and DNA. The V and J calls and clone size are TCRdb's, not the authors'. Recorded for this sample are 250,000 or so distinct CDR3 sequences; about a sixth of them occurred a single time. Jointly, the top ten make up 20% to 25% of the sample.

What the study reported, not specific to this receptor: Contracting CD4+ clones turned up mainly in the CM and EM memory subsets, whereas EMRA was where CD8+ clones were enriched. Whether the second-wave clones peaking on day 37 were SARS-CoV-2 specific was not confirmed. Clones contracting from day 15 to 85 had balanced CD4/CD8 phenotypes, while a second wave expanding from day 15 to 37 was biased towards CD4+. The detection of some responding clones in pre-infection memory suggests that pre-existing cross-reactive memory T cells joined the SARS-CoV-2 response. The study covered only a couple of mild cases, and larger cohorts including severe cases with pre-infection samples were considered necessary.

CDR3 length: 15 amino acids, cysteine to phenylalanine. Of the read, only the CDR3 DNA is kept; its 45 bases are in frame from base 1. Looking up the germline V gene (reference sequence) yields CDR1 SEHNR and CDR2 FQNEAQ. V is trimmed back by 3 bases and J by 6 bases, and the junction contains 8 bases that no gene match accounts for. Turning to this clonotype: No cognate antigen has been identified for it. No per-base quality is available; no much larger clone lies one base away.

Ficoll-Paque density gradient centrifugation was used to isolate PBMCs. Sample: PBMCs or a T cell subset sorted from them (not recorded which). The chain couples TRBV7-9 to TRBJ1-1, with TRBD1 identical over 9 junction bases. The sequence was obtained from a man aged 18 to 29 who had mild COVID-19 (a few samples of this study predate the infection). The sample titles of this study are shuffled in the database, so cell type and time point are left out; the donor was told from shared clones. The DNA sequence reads TGTGCCAGCAGCTTTTACCGGGACAGGGATGCTGAAGCTTTCTTT. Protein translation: CASSFYRDRDAEAFF.